This T cell receptor beta chain was captured in a study of OX40 agonist ivuxolimab in advanced cancers. At the level of the study: While on treatment, patients had intravenous ivuxolimab at 0.01 to 10 mg/kg every 2 weeks. Study observations and caveats: CD8+ T cells (on average) carried more expanded clones than CD4+ T cells.

Trimming took off 10 bases at V and 4 bases at J, with 25 bases between the two ends. This CDR3 is 16 amino acids long. Germline values: CDR1 ENHRY, CDR2 SYGVKD. Patients were ineligible given autoimmune disease history or systemic immunosuppression. Comments on this clone: The target antigen is unknown.

Libraries were prepared by immunoSEQ multiplex PCR; TCRdb keeps only in-frame clonotypes and omits some of them. Of more than 60,000 clones listed, about 85% were seen once; the top ten hold approximately 0.93%. The receptor was derived from an adult with an advanced solid tumor such as melanoma, head and neck, liver or kidney cancer. Specimen: CD4+ or CD8+ T cells sorted from blood, collected in a trial of the OX40 agonist ivuxolimab. V usage is TRBV10-3 and J usage is TRBJ1-1; TRBD1 is a possible D gene (6 bases). CDR3 loop: CASAQQGNIDFTEAFF. The CDR3 DNA follows: TGTGCCAGCGCTCAACAGGGAAACATTGATTTCACTGAAGCTTTCTTT.